Listed here are 10 T cell receptor beta chains from one sample, sequenced in a study of T cell clones after liver transplantation. Produced via immunoSEQ multiplex PCR; TCRdb's table is partial and in-frame only. The data show about 71,000 clones, under 90% seen once. This material consisted of CD4+ T cells from blood, taken 12 months after liver transplant. The origin of the receptors is a human patient who received a liver transplant. Part of the T cells may come from the graft donor.

This rearrangement joins TRBV6-1 to TRBJ2-5; 7 bases match TRBD1. The CDR3 totals 14 residues. V shed 6 bases and J 2 bases; nucleotides not matched to a gene: 6. Germline CDR1 and CDR2: MNHNS and SASEGT. CDR3 in amino acids: CASRPGQPQETQYF. In DNA, the CDR3 is TGTGCCAGCAGGCCGGGACAGCCTCAAGAGACCCAGTACTTC.

The CDR3 sequence: CASSINRAYYEQYF. The CDR3 nucleotides read TGTGCCAGTAGTATAAACAGGGCCTATTACGAGCAGTACTTC. This chain uses TRBV19 with TRBJ2-7; possibly TRBD1 for D (6 bases). The CDR3 is 14 residues long. V was cut by 2 bases and J by 4 bases, with 12 bases left in between. Germline CDR1 LNHDA, CDR2 SQIVND (reference sequence). The full variable domain, completed using reference TRBV19 and TRBJ2-7, is DGGITQSPKYLFRKEGQNVTLSCEQNLNHDAMYWYRQDPGQGLRLIYYSQIVNDFQKGDIAEGYSVSREKKESFPLTVTSAQKNPTAFYLCASSINRAYYEQYFGPGTRLTVT.

V and J are TRBV28 and TRBJ2-7; 9 bases align to TRBD1. Germline loops: CDR1 MDHEN, CDR2 SYDVKM. This CDR3 region has 16 residues. V shed 0 bases, J shed 3 bases, and the junction held 6 bases outside the gene matches. The CDR3 loop reads CASSLWVLDRGYEQYF. CDR3 sequence (DNA): TGTGCCAGCAGTTTATGGGTCTTGGACAGGGGCTACGAGCAGTACTTC.

This chain uses TRBV6-5 with TRBJ1-1; D not certain. CDR3 length: 15 residues. The V end was cut by 0 bases, the J end by 1 base, with 9 bases between. Germline loops: CDR1 MNHEY, CDR2 SVGAGI. The chain's CDR3 is CASSYSKVTNTEAFF. Here the CDR3 DNA reads TGTGCCAGCAGTTACTCGAAGGTGACGAACACTGAAGCTTTCTTT.

The CDR3 DNA reads as TGTGCCAGCAGCCAAGGGGGGGCTAGCGGGACCCAAGAGACCCAGTACTTC. Translation: CASSQGGASGTQETQYF. The chain employs TRBV4-2 and TRBJ2-5; the match to TRBD2 covers 9 bases. CDR3 size: 17 residues. Germline V gene sequence: CDR1 LGHNA, CDR2 YNFKEQ. The J segment lost 1 base and the V segment lost 1 base, leaving 7 bases of the junction unmatched.

The J gene is TRBJ1-4, the V gene TRBV6-6, with D unclear. The CDR3 is 15 amino acids. Looked up from germline, CDR1 is MNHNY and CDR2 is SVGAGI (reference sequence). V lost 1 base, J lost 0 bases, and 6 bases lay in between. The CDR3 sequence is CASSYLQATNEKLFF. CDR3 in DNA: TGTGCCAGCAGTTACTTGCAAGCAACTAATGAAAAACTGTTTTTT.

The chain recombines TRBV4-3 with TRBJ2-3; D perhaps matches TRBD2 (5 bases). CDR1 is LGHNA and CDR2 is YSLEER in the germline V gene. The CDR3 has 16 amino acids. The germline V and J ends were trimmed by 0 bases and 8 bases, with 18 bases remaining between them. The CDR3 DNA sequence: TGCGCCAGCAGCCAAGATGTGGGAGTTTCGTTCGGTACGCAGTATTTT. The encoded protein is CASSQDVGVSFGTQYF.

V usage is TRBV28 and J usage is TRBJ1-1; 9 nucleotides align to TRBD1. Per the germline V gene, CDR1 is MDHEN and CDR2 is SYDVKM. The CDR3 contains 15 residues. J was trimmed by 4 bases and V by 5 bases; bases with no gene match: 8. DNA of the CDR3: TGTGCCAGCAGTGGGACAGGGATGGTTGTCACTGAAGCTTTCTTT. It yields the protein CASSGTGMVVTEAFF.

This clone was observed once. V and J are TRBV7-2 and TRBJ1-3, with D maybe TRBD1 (5 bases). Germline V CDR1 and CDR2: SGHTA, FQGNSA. Trimming shortened V by 4 bases and J by 4 bases, and 8 bases separated the two germline ends. CDR3 length equals 13 residues. CDR3 DNA sequence: TGTGCCAGCAGCTCGGGACGGGGAAACACCATATATTTT. It specifies CASSSGRGNTIYF.

The chain is built from TRBV2 and TRBJ1-1; no firm D call. The CDR3 extends over 12 amino acids. Germline-derived CDR1 and CDR2 are SNHLY and FYNNEI. V was pared by 7 bases and J by 3 bases, with 9 bases between. The CDR3 loop is CASTADHTEAFF. The CDR3 nucleotides read TGTGCCAGCACCGCGGACCACACTGAAGCTTTCTTT.